Sequencing of this T cell receptor (beta chain) was carried out in a study of T cells in Graves' hyperthyroidism and ophthalmopathy. General study points: From stable hyperthyroidism, ophthalmopathy was separated by a 13 V-J model.

The CDR3 is 16 residues long. J lost 6 bases, V lost 4 bases, and 9 bases had no gene match. From germline, CDR1 is SGHKS and CDR2 YYEKEE (reference sequence). The investigators amplified TCR beta CDR3 regions from RNA transcripts. The TCR CDR3 first-round RT-PCR relied on the HTBI primer set. Each CDR3 protein gets one entry after TCRdb re-called the multiplex PCR reads with MiXCR. The sample consists of about 530,000 distinct CDR3 sequences, approximately 17% of them appearing once. To note about this clonotype: Its target is unknown.

Duration under 3 months, a NOSPECS grade of at least 4, and a Clinical Activity Score of at least 3 characterized the ophthalmopathy patients. The gene calls are TRBV5-5 and TRBJ2-7, with 14 bases aligning to TRBD2. This TCR was sampled from a woman aged 18-35 years with Graves' ophthalmopathy. Sequencing was done on a sample of blood. Here the CDR3 DNA reads TGTGCCAGCAGCCCTGCGGGGACTAGCGGGAGTAGCGAGCAGTACTTC. This translates into CASSPAGTSGSSEQYF.